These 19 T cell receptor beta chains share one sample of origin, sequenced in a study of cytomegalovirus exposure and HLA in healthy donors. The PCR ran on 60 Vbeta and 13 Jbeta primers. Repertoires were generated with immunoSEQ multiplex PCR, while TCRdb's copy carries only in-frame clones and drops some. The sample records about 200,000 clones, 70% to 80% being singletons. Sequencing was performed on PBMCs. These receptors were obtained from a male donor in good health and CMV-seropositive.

CDR3 nucleotides: TGTGCCAGCAGGAAGACAGGGTCGGGGATGAACACTGAAGCTTTCTTT. Encoded protein: CASRKTGSGMNTEAFF. This sequence joins TRBV5-6 and TRBJ1-1, with TRBD1 matching over 7 bases. This CDR3 spans 16 amino acids. After removal of 5 bases from V and 0 bases from J, the junction contained 10 bases not matched to a gene. Germline CDR1 and CDR2: SGHDT and YYEEEE. Drawing the rest from reference TRBV5-6 and TRBJ1-1, the complete variable domain is DAGVTQSPTHLIKTRGQQVTLRCSPKSGHDTVSWYQQALGQGPQFIFQYYEEEERQRGNFPDRFSGHQFPNYSSELNVNALLLGDSALYLCASRKTGSGMNTEAFFGQGTRLTVV.

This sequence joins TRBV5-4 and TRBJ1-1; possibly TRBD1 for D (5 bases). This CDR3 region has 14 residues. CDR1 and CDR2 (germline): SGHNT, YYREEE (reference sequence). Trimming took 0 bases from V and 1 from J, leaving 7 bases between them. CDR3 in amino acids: CASSLEGSNTEAFF. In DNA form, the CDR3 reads TGTGCCAGCAGCTTGGAGGGGTCGAACACTGAAGCTTTCTTT.

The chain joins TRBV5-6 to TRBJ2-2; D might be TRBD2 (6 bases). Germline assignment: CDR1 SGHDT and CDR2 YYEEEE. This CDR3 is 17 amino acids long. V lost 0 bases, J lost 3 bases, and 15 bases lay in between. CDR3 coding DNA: TGTGCCAGCAGCTTGGGGACGGGACTTACGGACACCGGGGAGCTGTTTTTT. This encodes CASSLGTGLTDTGELFF. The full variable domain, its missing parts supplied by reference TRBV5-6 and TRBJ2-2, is DAGVTQSPTHLIKTRGQQVTLRCSPKSGHDTVSWYQQALGQGPQFIFQYYEEEERQRGNFPDRFSGHQFPNYSSELNVNALLLGDSALYLCASSLGTGLTDTGELFFGEGSRLTVL.

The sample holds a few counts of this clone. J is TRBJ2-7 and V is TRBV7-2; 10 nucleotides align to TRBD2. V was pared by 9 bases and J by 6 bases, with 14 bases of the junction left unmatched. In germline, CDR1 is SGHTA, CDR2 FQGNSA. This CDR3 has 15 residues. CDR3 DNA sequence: TGTGCCAGAAAGACGTACGGGACTAGCGTTGGCGAGCAGTACTTC. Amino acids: CARKTYGTSVGEQYF.

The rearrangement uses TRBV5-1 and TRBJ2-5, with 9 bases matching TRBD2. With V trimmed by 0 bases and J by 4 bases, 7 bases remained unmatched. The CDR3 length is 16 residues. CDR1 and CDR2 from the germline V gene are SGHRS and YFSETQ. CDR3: CASSLAVAGALETQYF. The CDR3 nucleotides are TGCGCCAGCAGCTTGGCGGTAGCGGGGGCCCTAGAGACCCAGTACTTC.

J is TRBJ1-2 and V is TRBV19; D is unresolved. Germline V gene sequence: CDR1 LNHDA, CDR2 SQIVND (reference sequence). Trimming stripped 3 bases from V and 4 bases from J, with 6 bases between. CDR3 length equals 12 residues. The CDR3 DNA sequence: TGTGCCAGTAGTATCGAGGCCTATGGCTACACCTTC. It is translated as CASSIEAYGYTF.

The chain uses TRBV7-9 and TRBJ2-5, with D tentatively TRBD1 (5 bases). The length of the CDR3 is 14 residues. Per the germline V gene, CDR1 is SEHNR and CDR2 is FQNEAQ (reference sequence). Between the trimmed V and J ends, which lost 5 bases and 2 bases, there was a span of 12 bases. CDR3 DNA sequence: TGTGCCAGCAGCCACTGGGGCGAGCAAGAGACCCAGTACTTC. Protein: CASSHWGEQETQYF.

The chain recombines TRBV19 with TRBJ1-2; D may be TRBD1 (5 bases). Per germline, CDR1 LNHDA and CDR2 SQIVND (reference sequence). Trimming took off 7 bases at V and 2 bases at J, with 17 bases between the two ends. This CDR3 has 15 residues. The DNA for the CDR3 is TGTGCCAGTATGATTGGTAGGGGTCTCAACTATGGCTACACCTTC. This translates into CASMIGRGLNYGYTF.

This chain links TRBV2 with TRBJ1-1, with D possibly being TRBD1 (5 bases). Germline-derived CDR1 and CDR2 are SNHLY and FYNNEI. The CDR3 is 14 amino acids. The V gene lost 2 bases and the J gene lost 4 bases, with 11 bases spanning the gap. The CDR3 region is CASSEFYDSTEAFF. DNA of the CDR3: TGTGCCAGCAGTGAATTTTACGACAGCACTGAAGCTTTCTTT.

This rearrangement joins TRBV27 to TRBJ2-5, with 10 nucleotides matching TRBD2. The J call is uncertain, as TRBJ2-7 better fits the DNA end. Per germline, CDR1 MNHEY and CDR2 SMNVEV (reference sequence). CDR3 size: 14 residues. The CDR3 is CASSRSGRFDEQYF. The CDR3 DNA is TGTGCCAGCAGTCGTAGCGGGAGGTTCGACGAGCAGTACTTC.

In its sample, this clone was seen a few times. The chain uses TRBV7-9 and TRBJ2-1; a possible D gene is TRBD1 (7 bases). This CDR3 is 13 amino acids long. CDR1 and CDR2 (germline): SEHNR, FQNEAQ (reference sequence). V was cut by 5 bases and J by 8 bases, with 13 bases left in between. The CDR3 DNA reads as TGTGCCAGCAGCGGTCCAGGGGGGCATGAGCAGTTCTTC. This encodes CASSGPGGHEQFF.

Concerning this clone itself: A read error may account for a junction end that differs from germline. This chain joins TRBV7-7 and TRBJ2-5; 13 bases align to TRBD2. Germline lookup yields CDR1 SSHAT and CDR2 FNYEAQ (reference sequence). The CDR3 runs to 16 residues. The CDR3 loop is CASSRGLAGEGETQYF. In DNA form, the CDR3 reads TGTGCTAGCAGTCGCGGACTAGCGGGAGAAGGAGAGACCCAGTACTTC.

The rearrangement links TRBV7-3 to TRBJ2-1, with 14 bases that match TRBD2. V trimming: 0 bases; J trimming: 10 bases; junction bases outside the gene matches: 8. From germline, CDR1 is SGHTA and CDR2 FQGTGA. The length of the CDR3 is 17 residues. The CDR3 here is CASSLTGGLAGVQEQFF. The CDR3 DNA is TGTGCCAGCAGCTTAACGGGGGGACTAGCGGGAGTGCAGGAGCAGTTCTTC.

The CDR3 region has the DNA TGTGCCAGCAGAGTGGGGGCCTCCTACGAGCAGTACTTC. It codes for CASRVGASYEQYF. The rearrangement uses TRBV11-2 and TRBJ2-7; the D gene is possibly TRBD1 (6 bases). Germline values: CDR1 SGHAT, CDR2 FQNNGV. The V end was cut by 6 bases, the J end by 0 bases, with 9 bases between. The CDR3 covers 13 residues.

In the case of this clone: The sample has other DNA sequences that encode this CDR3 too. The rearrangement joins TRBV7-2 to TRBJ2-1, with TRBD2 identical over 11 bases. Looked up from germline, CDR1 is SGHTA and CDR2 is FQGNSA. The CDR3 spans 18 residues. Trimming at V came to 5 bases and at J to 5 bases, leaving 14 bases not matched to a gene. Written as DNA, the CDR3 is TGTGCCAGCAGCCTCATCTTACTACTAGCGGGGGATCACAATGAGCAGTTCTTC. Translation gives CASSLILLLAGDHNEQFF.

The CDR3 here is CASSLFGDNEQFF. The CDR3 coding sequence is TGTGCCAGCAGCTTATTCGGGGACAATGAGCAGTTCTTC. The rearrangement uses TRBV7-2 and TRBJ2-1; a possible D gene is TRBD2 (5 bases). This CDR3 spans 13 amino acids. Per germline, CDR1 SGHTA and CDR2 FQGNSA. The V end lost 2 bases, the J end lost 5 bases, and 7 bases lay between the germline ends.

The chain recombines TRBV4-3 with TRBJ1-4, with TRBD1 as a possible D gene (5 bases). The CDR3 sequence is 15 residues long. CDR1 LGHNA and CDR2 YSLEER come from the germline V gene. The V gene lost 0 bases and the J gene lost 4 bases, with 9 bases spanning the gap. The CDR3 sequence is CASSQDLGLNEKLFF. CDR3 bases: TGCGCCAGCAGCCAAGATCTGGGGCTTAATGAAAAACTGTTTTTT.

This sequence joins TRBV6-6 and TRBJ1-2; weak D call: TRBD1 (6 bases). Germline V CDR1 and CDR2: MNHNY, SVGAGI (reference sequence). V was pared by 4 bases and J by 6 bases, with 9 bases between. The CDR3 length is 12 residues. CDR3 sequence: CASSSQGNGYTF. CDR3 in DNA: TGTGCCAGCAGTTCACAGGGTAATGGCTACACCTTC.

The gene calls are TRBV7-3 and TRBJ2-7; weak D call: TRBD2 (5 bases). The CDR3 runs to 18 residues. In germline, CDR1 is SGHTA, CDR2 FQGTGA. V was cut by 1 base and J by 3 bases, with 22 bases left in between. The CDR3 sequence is CASSLSFWVCGSDYEQYF. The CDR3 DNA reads TGTGCCAGCAGCTTAAGTTTTTGGGTCTGCGGGTCCGACTACGAGCAGTACTTC.